This TCR beta chain was sequenced during a study of PD-L1 blockade in urothelial cancer (dated by TCRdb to the late 2010s). General notes on the study: All patients started therapy around 2014 and received atezolizumab 1,200 mg intravenously every 3 weeks. About 90% of the 29 patients were males with bladder-origin urothelial cancer, and about 65% of the roughly 30 reported a prior smoking history. An ECOG performance status of 0 or 1 was recorded for the patients, and 0 to 3 prior chemotherapy regimens had been received by the patients. Blood samples were analyzed 3 weeks after the start of treatment (second dose) and 6 weeks after the start of treatment. Blood samples gave a median of about 150,000 T cells and 77,000 or so unique TCRs, with a median clonality of 0.080. The study, an exploratory multi-omic analysis, examined somatic, immune and clinical correlates of response to PD-L1 blockade with atezolizumab in urothelial cancer. Pretreatment tumor samples, along with matched peripheral blood collected serially before and after atezolizumab treatment, underwent TCR sequencing. Durable clinical benefit was defined as progression-free survival longer than 6 months, and TCR features were also tested against progression-free and overall survival. In the same patients, whole exome sequencing and RNA sequencing of pretreatment tumors were performed in addition to TCR sequencing. Fewer than ten patients reached durable clinical benefit, while 15 to 20 patients did not. Some 30 patients had pretreatment blood TCR-seq, roughly 25 had at least one posttreatment blood collection, and roughly 25 had tumor TCR-seq.

As regards this clone: What this receptor recognizes is not known. There are no base qualities to consult, and no much larger clone falls within one base.

The cohort comprised roughly 30 patients with locally advanced or metastatic urothelial carcinoma treated at Memorial Sloan Kettering on a trial protocol. Peripheral blood mononuclear cells were collected from each patient pretreatment and during treatment, giving between 1 and 8 total time points per patient. The Qiagen DNeasy Blood extraction kit was used to purify genomic DNA from total PBMCs and tumor samples. PBMCs were collected pretreatment and during treatment, and were isolated and stored as previously described. Study-wide findings and limitations: Improved progression-free and overall survival was associated with having pretreatment peripheral blood TCR clonality below the median. Because of the small sample size (n ≈ 30) and the many exploratory analyses performed, the results are intended to be regarded as hypothesis-generating. Greater expansion of tumor-associated TCR clones in peripheral blood 3 weeks after the start of treatment was observed in patients with durable benefit (n of about 24, p = 0.022).

Each PCR received spiked-in synthetic TCR analog templates so that absolute template abundance could be estimated from read counts. TCRbeta CDR3 regions were amplified from genomic DNA with bias-controlled V and J gene primers using the immunoSEQ assay. Sequencing of rearranged TCRbeta segments was performed at approximately 20X coverage. From the authors' description of their analysis: Sequencing errors were corrected by clustering and CDR3s were annotated against IMGT to assign V, D and J genes. Only productive TCRbeta rearrangements were used in downstream analyses, excluding out-of-frame or stop-codon sequences. Clonality was calculated as one minus the Shannon entropy normalized by the log of the number of unique productive sequences. Clones differing between time points or between blood and tumor were identified using Fisher's exact test with Benjamini-Hochberg correction, with an adjusted p below 0.01 applied as the threshold. TCRdb re-hosts the immuneACCESS table, in-frame sequences only. Its copies lack some clones; in the studies checked, an unresolved V gene accounts for under half of them, and the cause for the rest is not known. V and J calls and clone size are given by that table; D and trimming were obtained from the DNA. For this sample the table gives tens of thousands of clones, of which 86% were detected only once. Of the sample, around 15% is held by the ten largest clones.

The clonotype was recovered from a man between 60 and 70 years old with urothelial cancer. Specimen: PBMCs, collected around atezolizumab (anti-PD-L1) treatment.

The CDR3 corresponds to CASSEISGGSYEQYF. The DNA sequence reads TGTGCCAGCAGTGAAATTAGCGGGGGCTCCTACGAGCAGTACTTC. The chain is encoded by TRBV6-1 joined to TRBJ2-7, with TRBD2 matching 9 junction bases. CDR1 and CDR2 are read off the germline V gene as MNHNS and SASEGT. V is cut back by 2 bases and J by 0 bases, with 2 bases in the junction unmatched. The CDR3 runs 15 residues from the cysteine to the phenylalanine. Only the CDR3 portion is preserved as DNA: 45 bases, with reading frame beginning at the first base.